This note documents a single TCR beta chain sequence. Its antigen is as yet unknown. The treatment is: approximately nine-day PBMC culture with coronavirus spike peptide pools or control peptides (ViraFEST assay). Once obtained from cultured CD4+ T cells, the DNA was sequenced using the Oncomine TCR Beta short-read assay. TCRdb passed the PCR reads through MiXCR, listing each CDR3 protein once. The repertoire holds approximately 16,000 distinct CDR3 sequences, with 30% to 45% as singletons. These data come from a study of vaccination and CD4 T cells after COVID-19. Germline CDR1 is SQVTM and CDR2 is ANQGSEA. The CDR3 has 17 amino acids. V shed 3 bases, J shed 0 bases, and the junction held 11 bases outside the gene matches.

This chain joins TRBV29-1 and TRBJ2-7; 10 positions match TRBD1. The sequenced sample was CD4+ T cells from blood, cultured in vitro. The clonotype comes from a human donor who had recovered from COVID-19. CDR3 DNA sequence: TGCAGCGTTGATGGCGGGGGACAGGGGACAAGCTCCTACGAGCAGTACTTC. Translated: CSVDGGGQGTSSYEQYF.